Presented here are 23 T cell receptor beta chains from one specimen sequenced in a study of shared T cell receptors in the human thymus. TCRdb's table, derived via immunoSEQ multiplex PCR, lists solely in-frame clones and lacks some. The sample shows hundreds of thousands of clones, approximately 85% of them seen only once. This same sample was also part of a study on human thymus T cells.

The material sequenced was thymocytes. The receptors derive from a girl less than two years old with a congenital heart defect.

This chain connects TRBV28 to TRBJ1-3; D possibly corresponds to TRBD1 (5 bases). The CDR3 is made up of 15 amino acids. Germline V gene lookup returns CDR1 MDHEN and CDR2 SYDVKM. Trimming removed 3 bases from V and 0 bases from J, with 9 bases in between. DNA for the CDR3: TGTGCCAGCAGTTTCGGGGGGTTCTCTGGAAACACCATATATTTT. Translation gives CASSFGGFSGNTIYF.

The CDR3 nucleotides read TGCGCCAGCAGCCAAGGAGGGCGGCGGAGACGCTATGGCTACACCTTC. Translating gives CASSQGGRRRRYGYTF. The rearrangement uses TRBV4-3 and TRBJ1-2; unclear D gene. The CDR3 is made up of 16 amino acids. Germline CDR1 and CDR2: LGHNA and YSLEER. Deletions cut 1 base from V and 4 bases from J, with 16 bases between.

The rearrangement joins TRBV27 to TRBJ1-1; 8 nucleotides match TRBD1. From germline, CDR1 is MNHEY and CDR2 SMNVEV (reference sequence). CDR3 length equals 17 residues. The ends lost 5 bases at V and 5 bases at J; junction bases unmatched: 16. The CDR3 DNA reads TGTGCCAGCAGTCCCGGGACAGGAAAGGGCGTCGGGACTGAAGCTTTCTTT. Its protein is CASSPGTGKGVGTEAFF.

The chain links TRBV15 to TRBJ1-1; 9 nucleotides agree with TRBD1. Trimming removed 7 bases from V and 1 base from J; junction bases left unmatched: 4. CDR3 size: 14 residues. Germline CDR1 and CDR2: LNHNV and YYDKDF (reference sequence). In nucleotides, the CDR3 is TGTGCCACCAACCCGGACAGGGGGAACACTGAAGCTTTCTTT. This gives the protein CATNPDRGNTEAFF.

The chain uses TRBV4-3 and TRBJ2-7, with D unclear. The germline CDR1 and CDR2 sequences are LGHNA and YSLEER. This CDR3 comprises 18 residues. V lost 0 bases and J lost 1, with 19 bases in between. The CDR3 nucleotides read TGCGCCAGCAGCCAAGATTTTGGCAGGCAACTTAGATCCTACGAGCAGTACTTC. Translating it yields CASSQDFGRQLRSYEQYF.

The chain employs TRBV5-1 and TRBJ2-5; the D is unclear. This CDR3 has 13 residues. V lost 7 bases to trimming and J lost 2 bases, with 12 bases between them. The germline gives CDR1 SGHRS, CDR2 YFSETQ. The CDR3 region is CASSRSIQETQYF. Here the CDR3 DNA reads TGCGCCAGCTCAAGGAGTATACAAGAGACCCAGTACTTC.

Only a few counts were recorded for this clone. The chain recombines TRBV7-9 with TRBJ2-5; TRBD2 is a possible D gene (5 bases). This CDR3 spans 14 amino acids. Trimming took off 5 bases at V and 3 bases at J, with 13 bases between the two ends. From germline, CDR1 is SEHNR and CDR2 FQNEAQ (reference sequence). CDR3 DNA: TGTGCCAGCAGCATCTCGGACGGGGAAGAGACCCAGTACTTC. It encodes CASSISDGEETQYF.

The J gene is TRBJ1-6, the V gene TRBV19; TRBD1 is a possible D gene (5 bases). Germline CDR1 reads LNHDA; CDR2 reads SQIVND (reference sequence). This CDR3 contains 15 residues. Trimming removed 4 bases from V and 6 bases from J, with 13 bases in between. In DNA, the CDR3 is TGTGCCAGTAGTACCTTCTGGGACTTTAATTCACCCCTCCACTTT. Translation: CASSTFWDFNSPLHF.

The chain recombines TRBV6-5 with TRBJ2-5; 9 bases match TRBD2. Trimming cost V 4 bases and J 1 base; bases outside gene matches: 1. In germline, CDR1 is MNHEY, CDR2 SVGAGI. The CDR3 has 14 residues. CDR3 amino acids: CASSLAGAQETQYF. The CDR3 DNA reads as TGTGCCAGCAGTTTAGCGGGGGCCCAAGAGACCCAGTACTTC.

This clone was detected a few times. The V and J genes are TRBV14 and TRBJ1-2; D perhaps matches TRBD1 (6 bases). V lost 1 base and J lost 5, with 14 bases in between. Germline V gene lookup returns CDR1 SGHDN and CDR2 FVKESK. The CDR3 consists of 15 residues. The CDR3 region has the DNA TGTGCCAGCAGCCAAGGTTCGGGCAGGGGATATGGCTACACCTTC. Encoded protein: CASSQGSGRGYGYTF.

This clone has a single count. The CDR3 bases are TGTGCCAGCAGCTTAGGGATAACCGGGACAGGGGGCCCAGATACGCAGTATTTT. It is translated as CASSLGITGTGGPDTQYF. The chain joins TRBV13 to TRBJ2-3, with 12 bases aligning to TRBD1. Germline V gene lookup returns CDR1 PRHDT and CDR2 FYEKMQ (reference sequence). Unmatched junction bases numbered 8, after V lost 0 bases and J lost 4 bases. The CDR3 is 18 amino acids.

This rearrangement joins TRBV9 to TRBJ2-1; 11 bases line up with TRBD2. The germline V gene encodes CDR1 SGDLS and CDR2 YYNGEE. The junction had 17 bases not matched to a gene; V was cut back by 0 bases and J by 3 bases. This CDR3 region has 21 residues. CDR3 amino acids: CASSVDSLNSLLAGGYNEQFF. In DNA, the CDR3 is TGTGCCAGCAGCGTAGACTCCCTAAACTCCCTCCTAGCGGGGGGCTACAATGAGCAGTTCTTC.

The V call is TRBV5-1, the J call TRBJ2-3, with 10 bases matching TRBD2. Germline CDR1 SGHRS, CDR2 YFSETQ. V shed 1 base and J 4 bases; nucleotides not matched to a gene: 6. The CDR3 totals 16 residues. This CDR3 reads CASSLNSGGCPDTQYF. The CDR3, as DNA: TGCGCCAGCAGCTTGAATAGCGGGGGGTGCCCAGATACGCAGTATTTT.

The chain joins TRBV5-1 to TRBJ1-2; TRBD1 agrees at 8 bases. The junction had 23 bases not matched to a gene; V was cut back by 1 base and J by 0 bases. Germline CDR1 is SGHRS and CDR2 is YFSETQ. The CDR3 is 22 amino acids. The CDR3 protein is CASSLRQGARVEGIESNYGYTF. CDR3 nucleotides: TGCGCCAGCAGCTTGAGGCAGGGGGCGCGCGTCGAGGGGATTGAGTCTAACTATGGCTACACCTTC.

The V gene is TRBV5-6, the J gene TRBJ1-6, with 8 bases aligning to TRBD1. V shed 1 base and J 9 bases; nucleotides not matched to a gene: 6. The CDR3 runs 15 residues. CDR1 SGHDT and CDR2 YYEEEE come from the germline V gene. The CDR3 loop reads CASSLFDRGTSPLHF. CDR3 nucleotide sequence: TGTGCCAGCAGCTTGTTCGACAGGGGCACTTCACCCCTCCACTTT.

V and J are TRBV18 and TRBJ1-2; 8 bases line up with TRBD1. V lost 8 bases to trimming and J lost 6 bases; unmatched junction nucleotides: 23. The CDR3 is 18 amino acids. The V gene's germline CDR1 is KGHSH and CDR2 LQKENI. This CDR3 reads CASRLRTPTGERSDGYTF. The CDR3 DNA reads as TGTGCCAGCCGACTAAGGACCCCGACAGGGGAAAGGTCGGATGGCTACACCTTC.

The gene calls are TRBV27 and TRBJ2-1, with D maybe TRBD2 (5 bases). V gave up 4 bases and J gave up 8 bases, with 12 bases separating them. Per germline, CDR1 MNHEY and CDR2 SMNVEV (reference sequence). CDR3 length equals 13 residues. The CDR3 DNA sequence: TGTGCCAGCAGTTCCACTAGTTTCCATGAGCAGTTCTTC. As protein: CASSSTSFHEQFF.

The rearrangement joins TRBV11-2 to TRBJ2-2; TRBD2 aligns across 16 bases. In germline, CDR1 is SGHAT, CDR2 FQNNGV. With V trimmed by 4 bases and J by 4 bases, 9 bases remained unmatched. This CDR3 spans 19 amino acids. CDR3 protein: CASSSTGLAGGRGTGELFF. In DNA form, the CDR3 reads TGTGCCAGCAGCTCAACGGGACTAGCGGGGGGGCGTGGCACCGGGGAGCTGTTTTTT.

The CDR3 bases are TGTGCCATCAGAGGTCATAGTGCAGGGTGGGATGGGACTGAAGCTTTCTTT. Its translation: CAIRGHSAGWDGTEAFF. The rearrangement links TRBV10-3 to TRBJ1-1, with D tentatively TRBD1 (5 bases). Per germline, CDR1 ENHRY and CDR2 SYGVKD. The CDR3 loop spans 17 amino acids. V was shortened by 6 bases and J by 5 bases, with 25 bases between the two germline ends.

The V call is TRBV5-1, the J call TRBJ2-1; 9 positions match TRBD2. Germline CDR1 and CDR2: SGHRS and YFSETQ. The CDR3 length is 15 residues. The V segment lost 0 bases and the J segment 12 bases; nucleotides outside the gene matches: 10. CDR3 region: CASSLGGLADGRQFF. CDR3 DNA sequence: TGCGCCAGCAGCTTGGGGGGACTAGCCGATGGCAGGCAGTTCTTC.

The CDR3 DNA reads as TGTGCCAGTAGTACCGCCTCGGACAGGGAGGACAATCAGCCCCAGCATTTT. This encodes CASSTASDREDNQPQHF. V gene TRBV19 combines with J gene TRBJ1-5; TRBD1 matches at 8 bases. With 4 bases clipped from V and 3 bases from J, the junction kept 11 bases outside the gene matches. The germline gives CDR1 LNHDA, CDR2 SQIVND (reference sequence). This CDR3 contains 17 residues.

V and J are TRBV10-3 and TRBJ2-3, with TRBD2 as a possible D gene (7 bases). CDR3 length equals 14 residues. Trimming shortened V by 7 bases and J by 2 bases, and 13 bases separated the two germline ends. Germline CDR1 reads ENHRY; CDR2 reads SYGVKD. Here the CDR3 reads CAIKGGQFTDTQYF. The CDR3 region has the DNA TGTGCCATCAAGGGGGGGCAGTTCACAGATACGCAGTATTTT.

The V gene is TRBV5-1, the J gene TRBJ1-1, with D tentatively TRBD1 (6 bases). This CDR3 has 15 residues. V was shortened by 4 bases and J by 3 bases, with 16 bases between the two germline ends. CDR1 is SGHRS and CDR2 is YFSETQ in the germline V gene. The CDR3: CASSHSRDTHTEAFF. As DNA, the CDR3 is TGCGCCAGCAGCCACTCACGGGACACCCACACTGAAGCTTTCTTT.